Listed below are T cell receptor beta chains from one sample, sequenced in a study of breast tumors, draining lymph nodes, adjacent tissues. TCRdb redid the calling of the multiplex PCR reads with MiXCR, one entry per CDR3 protein. Of more than 100,000 distinct CDR3 sequences in the sample, around 24% were seen once. The sample taken for sequencing was axillary lymph node tissue. The receptors here all came from a female donor with breast cancer. Some clones in this sample may be carry-over from other donors' samples. Each CDR3 is given with its conserved first and last residue. A D gene is named only where the DNA matches it firmly. The size entry is marked missing in some rows and otherwise reads once, few, many or a size class.

length,V,D,size,J,CDR3,DNA
17,TRBV20-1,TRBD2,many,TRBJ2-5,CSARSSALAGAQETQYF,TGCAGTGCTAGATCCTCCGCCTTAGCGGGAGCCCAAGAGACCCAGTACTTC
14,TRBV6-2/TRBV6-3,NA,many,TRBJ2-5,CASSLRWRGETQYF,TGTGCCAGCAGCTTGCGTTGGAGGGGAGAGACCCAGTACTTC
18,TRBV12-3/TRBV12-4,TRBD2,many,TRBJ2-2,CASSLHPGLAGGSGELFF,TGTGCCAGCAGTTTACATCCGGGACTAGCGGGAGGCTCCGGGGAGCTGTTTTTT
16,TRBV19,TRBD1,NA,TRBJ1-5,CASSRGTGLSNQPQHF,TGTGCCAGTAGCCGAGGGACAGGGCTTAGCAATCAGCCCCAGCATTTT
15,TRBV20-1,TRBD2,many,TRBJ2-3,CSAPTSGRVPDTQYF,TGCAGTGCCCCGACTAGCGGGAGGGTTCCAGATACGCAGTATTTT
11,TRBV28,NA,NA,TRBJ2-2,CASSFARSLFF,TGTGCCAGCAGTTTTGCCAGATCACTGTTTTTT
13,TRBV6-2/TRBV6-3,NA,NA,TRBJ2-5,CASRNGGVETQYF,TGTGCCAGCAGAAATGGAGGAGTGGAGACCCAGTACTTC
14,TRBV2,TRBD1,many,TRBJ2-7,CATTGGLAAYEQYF,TGTGCCACCACAGGGGGACTGGCAGCCTACGAGCAGTACTTC
13,TRBV28,NA,NA,TRBJ1-6,CASSLDQRSPLHF,TGTGCCAGCAGTTTAGATCAACGGTCACCCCTCCACTTT
16,TRBV5-6,TRBD2,many,TRBJ2-7,CASSLAGGRLSYEQYF,TGTGCCAGCAGCTTGGCCGGCGGGAGGCTCTCCTACGAGCAGTACTTC
12,TRBV20-1,NA,many,TRBJ2-7,CSADLRADEQYF,TGCAGTGCAGACCTCCGCGCGGACGAGCAGTACTTC
15,TRBV7-6,NA,many,TRBJ2-1,CASSLVGESYNEQFF,TGTGCCAGCAGCTTGGTGGGGGAATCCTACAATGAGCAGTTCTTC
12,TRBV20-1,NA,many,TRBJ2-3,CSARTTKDTQYF,TGCAGTGCTAGGACTACCAAAGATACGCAGTATTTT
15,TRBV5-4,NA,many,TRBJ1-4,CASSLTPGQSIPLFF,TGTGCCAGCAGCTTGACCCCCGGACAGTCAATACCTCTGTTTTTT
18,TRBV19,TRBD2,many,TRBJ2-2,CASSSRGRGTSSTGELFF,TGTGCCAGTAGTAGCCGAGGGCGTGGGACTAGCAGCACCGGGGAGCTGTTTTTT
14,TRBV11-3,TRBD1,many,TRBJ2-1,CASSLGQGNNEQFF,TGTGCCAGCAGCTTGGGACAGGGAAACAATGAGCAGTTCTTC
16,TRBV6-6,TRBD2,many,TRBJ2-7,CASSPTVTSENYEQYF,TGTGCCAGCAGCCCTACCGTGACTAGCGAAAATTACGAGCAGTACTTC
15,TRBV7-2,NA,many,TRBJ2-2,CASSTRDGNTGELFF,TGTGCCAGCAGCACCCGGGACGGGAACACCGGGGAGCTGTTTTTT
13,TRBV6-6,TRBD2,many,TRBJ2-7,CASTASGRYEQYF,TGTGCCAGCACTGCTAGCGGGAGATACGAGCAGTACTTC
15,TRBV11-3,NA,many,TRBJ1-4,CASSLAPSGGEKLFF,TGTGCCAGCAGCTTAGCCCCAAGCGGTGGTGAAAAACTGTTTTTT